Below, one T cell receptor beta chain is given with its context. Antigen unknown. The data derive from a study of siplizumab effects on memory and regulatory T cells. Findings of the study overall: Proliferating Tregs taken from siplizumab cultures were not shown to have a confirmed suppressive function. It seemed that naive T cells were more diverse than memory cells and were major contributors to the alloresponse.

V dropped 8 bases and J dropped 2; count of bases not matched to a gene: 1. This CDR3 is 12 amino acids long. From germline, CDR1 is SNHLY and CDR2 FYNNEI. Clones were read by immunoSEQ multiplex PCR, and TCRdb kept only the in-frame ones, dropping some. The sample has 70,000 to 100,000 clones; more than 85% are singletons. This chain links TRBV2 with TRBJ2-7; the match to TRBD1 covers 9 bases. The sample taken for sequencing was CD8+ T cells sorted from blood. This clonotype was obtained from a human donor in good health. The CDR3 DNA is TGTGCCAGCCGGGACAGGGCCTACGAGCAGTACTTC. Encoded protein: CASRDRAYEQYF.